The 21 T cell receptor beta chains below come from one sample, sequenced in a study of beta chain features in type 1 diabetes. Of the isolated RNA, all was reverse transcribed, and so the sequenced material was expressed TCRB transcripts. Some clones are missing from TCRdb's copy, which holds only in-frame ones; the method was immunoSEQ multiplex PCR. The table shows 970,000 or so clones, with 17% occurring only once. Source material: naive CD4+ T cells from blood. These receptors were taken from a young woman in good health.

V usage is TRBV28 and J usage is TRBJ1-4; 10 bases fit TRBD1. Germline CDR1 and CDR2: MDHEN and SYDVKM. The V and J ends lost 7 bases and 5 bases, in that order; junction bases with no gene match: 7. The CDR3 has 15 residues. The CDR3 protein is CASKSSGQGNEKLFF. DNA of the CDR3: TGTGCCAGCAAATCTTCGGGACAGGGGAATGAAAAACTGTTTTTT.

The chain employs TRBV5-6 and TRBJ2-1, with 9 bases lining up with TRBD2. V lost 5 bases and J lost 2; bases outside the gene matches: 5. The CDR3 is 15 residues long. From germline, CDR1 is SGHDT and CDR2 YYEEEE. Here the CDR3 DNA reads TGTGCCAGCAGTCGGGGACTAGCCCCCTACAATGAGCAGTTCTTC. Translated: CASSRGLAPYNEQFF. The whole variable domain, remainder taken from reference TRBV5-6 and TRBJ2-1, is DAGVTQSPTHLIKTRGQQVTLRCSPKSGHDTVSWYQQALGQGPQFIFQYYEEEERQRGNFPDRFSGHQFPNYSSELNVNALLLGDSALYLCASSRGLAPYNEQFFGPGTRLTVL.

The chain carries TRBV7-3 and TRBJ2-2; possibly TRBD1 for D (6 bases). This CDR3 has 14 residues. Germline values: CDR1 SGHTA, CDR2 FQGTGA. Trimming shortened V by 5 bases and J by 1 base, and 8 bases separated the two germline ends. The DNA of the CDR3 is TGTGCCAGCAGCCTGACAGGGAACACCGGGGAGCTGTTTTTT. This translates into CASSLTGNTGELFF.

The table lists this clone with a few counts. The genes are TRBV7-2 and TRBJ2-5, with D possibly being TRBD1 (5 bases). The assigned J gene may be wrong: the sequence end matches TRBJ2-7 better. The CDR3 covers 12 residues. CDR1 is SGHTA and CDR2 is FQGNSA in the germline V gene. CDR3 nucleotides: TGTGCCAGCAGCTTATCAGGGTACGAGCAGTACTTC. It specifies CASSLSGYEQYF.

This clone has just a few counts. The chain combines TRBV4-3 with TRBJ2-2; 7 nucleotides align to TRBD2. This CDR3 is built from 13 residues. The germline V gene has CDR1 LGHNA and CDR2 YSLEER. V shed 4 bases, J shed 8 bases, and the junction held 4 bases outside the gene matches. Written as DNA, the CDR3 is TGCGCCAGCAGCCGGAGACTAGCTGGGGAGCTGTTTTTT. It translates to CASSRRLAGELFF.

In its sample, this clone was seen a few times. This sequence joins TRBV10-3 and TRBJ2-3; 11 nucleotides align to TRBD2. V trimming: 2 bases; J trimming: 2 bases; junction bases outside the gene matches: 3. This CDR3 region has 16 residues. CDR1 ENHRY and CDR2 SYGVKD come from the germline V gene. The CDR3: CAISETSGSFTDTQYF. CDR3 nucleotide sequence: TGTGCCATCAGTGAGACTAGCGGGAGCTTCACAGATACGCAGTATTTT.

This clone showed up just a few times. This same CDR3 is encoded by further DNA sequences in the sample. V is TRBV2 and J is TRBJ1-5; 7 bases agree with TRBD1. CDR3 length: 13 amino acids. V shed 6 bases, J shed 1 base, and the junction held 0 bases outside the gene matches. Germline V gene lookup returns CDR1 SNHLY and CDR2 FYNNEI. This chain's CDR3 is CASRDRSNQPQHF. For the CDR3, the DNA is TGTGCCAGCAGGGACAGGAGCAATCAGCCCCAGCATTTT.

Details on this clone: One end of the junction fails to match germline, which may point to a read error. The chain has TRBV7-7 and TRBJ2-7, with D tentatively TRBD2 (6 bases). The CDR3 totals 14 residues. Germline CDR1 and CDR2: SSHAT and FNYEAQ (reference sequence). CDR3 in DNA: TGTGCTAGCAGCTTAGCCGACGGGGGCTACGAGCAGTACTTC. This encodes CASSLADGGYEQYF.

With regard to this clone: Other DNA sequences in the sample encode the same CDR3. As DNA, the CDR3 is TGTGCCAGCAGCTTAGAGACTAGCGGCTCCTACGAGCAGTACTTC. It is translated as CASSLETSGSYEQYF. The chain joins TRBV7-2 to TRBJ2-7; 9 bases map to TRBD2. The J segment lost 0 bases and the V segment lost 1 base, leaving 1 base of the junction unmatched. Germline V gene lookup returns CDR1 SGHTA and CDR2 FQGNSA. This CDR3 contains 15 residues.

This clone appeared a few times. The chain recombines TRBV7-2 with TRBJ2-1; 10 bases are shared with TRBD2. The CDR3 covers 15 residues. V was clipped by 7 bases and J by 9 bases; unmatched bases: 12. Germline V gene data show CDR1 as SGHTA and CDR2 as FQGNSA. Here the CDR3 reads CASNSVASGRGEQFF. CDR3 DNA: TGTGCCAGCAACTCGGTCGCTAGCGGGAGAGGTGAGCAGTTCTTC.

This chain uses TRBV6-6 with TRBJ1-4; 7 bases match TRBD1. Per germline, CDR1 MNHNY and CDR2 SVGAGI (reference sequence). The ends lost 4 bases at V and 4 bases at J; junction bases unmatched: 9. The CDR3 has 16 residues. The CDR3: CASSWWVGQINEKLFF. DNA of the CDR3: TGTGCCAGCAGTTGGTGGGTGGGACAGATTAATGAAAAACTGTTTTTT.

The chain has TRBV5-1 and TRBJ2-1, with unresolved D. CDR3 length: 14 residues. The germline V gene has CDR1 SGHRS and CDR2 YFSETQ. The V gene lost 2 bases and the J gene lost 4 bases, with 10 bases spanning the gap. DNA for the CDR3: TGCGCCAGCAGCTTCTCGACCGGGTACAATGAGCAGTTCTTC. This codes for CASSFSTGYNEQFF.

This clone was counted a few times. V gene TRBV20-1 combines with J gene TRBJ2-3; no firm D call. The germline V gene has CDR1 DFQATT and CDR2 SNEGSKA (reference sequence). This CDR3 contains 11 residues. The V and J ends lost 7 bases and 2 bases respectively, with 7 bases between them. The CDR3 loop reads CSVRVTDTQYF. The CDR3, as DNA: TGCAGTGTTAGGGTCACAGATACGCAGTATTTT.

V gene TRBV14 combines with J gene TRBJ2-1; the D gene is possibly TRBD2 (6 bases). The CDR3 is made up of 14 amino acids. The germline V and J ends were trimmed by 3 bases and 4 bases, with 10 bases remaining between them. From germline, CDR1 is SGHDN and CDR2 FVKESK. The CDR3 region has the DNA TGTGCCAGCAGCCACCGACTAGGTTACAATGAGCAGTTCTTC. It translates to CASSHRLGYNEQFF.

This clone was observed a handful of times. The V gene is TRBV10-1, the J gene TRBJ2-4, with D perhaps TRBD2 (5 bases). Germline lookup yields CDR1 WNHNN and CDR2 SYGVQD (reference sequence). V was trimmed by 3 bases and J by 4 bases, leaving 7 bases between them. This CDR3 contains 13 residues. The CDR3 spells CASSDEGKNIQYF. The CDR3 DNA reads as TGCGCCAGCAGTGATGAGGGTAAAAACATTCAGTACTTC.

The chain links TRBV7-2 to TRBJ2-5, with D possibly matching TRBD2 (5 bases). Trimming stripped 3 bases from V and 3 bases from J, with 8 bases between. CDR1 is SGHTA and CDR2 is FQGNSA in the germline V gene. The CDR3 contains 13 residues. CDR3 loop: CASSFGMKETQYF. The CDR3 DNA sequence: TGTGCCAGCAGCTTCGGGATGAAAGAGACCCAGTACTTC.

V usage is TRBV6-5 and J usage is TRBJ2-7, with 7 bases identical to TRBD1. CDR1 is MNHEY, CDR2 SVGAGI, per germline. There are 15 residues in the CDR3. The V and J ends lost 2 bases and 3 bases, in that order; junction bases with no gene match: 7. CDR3 protein: CASSYTYRGGYEQYF. The CDR3 DNA reads as TGTGCCAGCAGTTACACCTACAGGGGCGGCTACGAGCAGTACTTC.

In its sample, this clone was seen a few times. The chain joins TRBV7-3 to TRBJ2-2; D perhaps matches TRBD1 (6 bases). Germline CDR1 reads SGHTA; CDR2 reads FQGTGA. The germline V and J ends were trimmed by 2 bases and 2 bases, with 15 bases remaining between them. CDR3 length: 17 amino acids. The CDR3 DNA follows: TGTGCCAGCAGCTTACTGGGCCGGGACAAAAACACCGGGGAGCTGTTTTTT. This translates into CASSLLGRDKNTGELFF.

This clone was counted only a few times. V and J are TRBV25-1 and TRBJ2-5, with D tentatively TRBD1 or TRBD2 (6 bases each). Trimming removed 5 bases from V and 2 bases from J, with 9 bases in between. Germline CDR1 MGHDK, CDR2 SYGVNS. The CDR3 runs to 13 residues. The DNA for the CDR3 is TGTGCCAGCAGTAGGGGGGCTCAAGAGACCCAGTACTTC. Its translation: CASSRGAQETQYF.

This clone was seen a handful of times. The genes are TRBV5-1 and TRBJ2-7; no definite D call. CDR1 SGHRS and CDR2 YFSETQ come from the germline V gene. This CDR3 has 13 residues. V was pared by 0 bases and J by 2 bases, with 6 bases between. The CDR3 DNA follows: TGCGCCAGCAGCTTGGGCAGTACCTACGAGCAGTACTTC. Its protein is CASSLGSTYEQYF.

This clone was counted only a few times. The chain uses TRBV7-3 and TRBJ2-5, with 8 nucleotides matching TRBD1. The CDR3 covers 15 residues. After removal of 1 base from V and 4 bases from J, the junction contained 5 bases not matched to a gene. CDR1 SGHTA and CDR2 FQGTGA come from the germline V gene. CDR3 sequence: CASSLIGQGVETQYF. The CDR3 DNA reads as TGTGCCAGCAGCTTAATCGGACAGGGTGTAGAGACCCAGTACTTC.